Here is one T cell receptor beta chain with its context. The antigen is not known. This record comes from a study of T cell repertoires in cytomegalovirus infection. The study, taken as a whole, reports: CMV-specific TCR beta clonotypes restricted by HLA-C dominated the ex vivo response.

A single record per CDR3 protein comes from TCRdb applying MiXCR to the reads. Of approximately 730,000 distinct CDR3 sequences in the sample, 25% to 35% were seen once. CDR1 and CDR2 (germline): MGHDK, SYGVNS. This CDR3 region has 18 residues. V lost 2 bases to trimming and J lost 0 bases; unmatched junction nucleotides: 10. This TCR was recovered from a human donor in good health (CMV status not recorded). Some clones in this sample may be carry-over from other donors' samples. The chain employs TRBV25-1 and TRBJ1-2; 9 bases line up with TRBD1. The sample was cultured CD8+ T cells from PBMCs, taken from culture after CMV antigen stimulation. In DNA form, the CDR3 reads TGTGCCAGCAGTGAAGTTGGGGACAGGGCCTCACCTAACTATGGCTACACCTTC. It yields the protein CASSEVGDRASPNYGYTF.